Described below is a single TCR beta chain sequence and its context. The data originate from a study of blood T cell repertoires in COVID-19. Using immunoSEQ multiplex PCR, the repertoire was profiled, and TCRdb retains in-frame clones only, with some absent. The data contain under 200,000 clones, approximately 84% of them singletons. The CDR3 consists of 17 residues. Germline V gene data show CDR1 as KGHSH and CDR2 as LQKENI. The V gene end was trimmed by 2 bases and the J gene end by 8 bases; junction bases not matched to a gene: 10. The chain combines TRBV18 with TRBJ1-6, with 9 bases identical to TRBD1. Sequenced: peripheral blood. The sequence came from a woman of 80 years or more with acute or convalescent COVID-19. CDR3 bases: TGTGCCAGCTCACCATCGCTTCCGGGACAGGGTGATTCACCCCTCCACTTT. It yields the protein CASSPSLPGQGDSPLHF.